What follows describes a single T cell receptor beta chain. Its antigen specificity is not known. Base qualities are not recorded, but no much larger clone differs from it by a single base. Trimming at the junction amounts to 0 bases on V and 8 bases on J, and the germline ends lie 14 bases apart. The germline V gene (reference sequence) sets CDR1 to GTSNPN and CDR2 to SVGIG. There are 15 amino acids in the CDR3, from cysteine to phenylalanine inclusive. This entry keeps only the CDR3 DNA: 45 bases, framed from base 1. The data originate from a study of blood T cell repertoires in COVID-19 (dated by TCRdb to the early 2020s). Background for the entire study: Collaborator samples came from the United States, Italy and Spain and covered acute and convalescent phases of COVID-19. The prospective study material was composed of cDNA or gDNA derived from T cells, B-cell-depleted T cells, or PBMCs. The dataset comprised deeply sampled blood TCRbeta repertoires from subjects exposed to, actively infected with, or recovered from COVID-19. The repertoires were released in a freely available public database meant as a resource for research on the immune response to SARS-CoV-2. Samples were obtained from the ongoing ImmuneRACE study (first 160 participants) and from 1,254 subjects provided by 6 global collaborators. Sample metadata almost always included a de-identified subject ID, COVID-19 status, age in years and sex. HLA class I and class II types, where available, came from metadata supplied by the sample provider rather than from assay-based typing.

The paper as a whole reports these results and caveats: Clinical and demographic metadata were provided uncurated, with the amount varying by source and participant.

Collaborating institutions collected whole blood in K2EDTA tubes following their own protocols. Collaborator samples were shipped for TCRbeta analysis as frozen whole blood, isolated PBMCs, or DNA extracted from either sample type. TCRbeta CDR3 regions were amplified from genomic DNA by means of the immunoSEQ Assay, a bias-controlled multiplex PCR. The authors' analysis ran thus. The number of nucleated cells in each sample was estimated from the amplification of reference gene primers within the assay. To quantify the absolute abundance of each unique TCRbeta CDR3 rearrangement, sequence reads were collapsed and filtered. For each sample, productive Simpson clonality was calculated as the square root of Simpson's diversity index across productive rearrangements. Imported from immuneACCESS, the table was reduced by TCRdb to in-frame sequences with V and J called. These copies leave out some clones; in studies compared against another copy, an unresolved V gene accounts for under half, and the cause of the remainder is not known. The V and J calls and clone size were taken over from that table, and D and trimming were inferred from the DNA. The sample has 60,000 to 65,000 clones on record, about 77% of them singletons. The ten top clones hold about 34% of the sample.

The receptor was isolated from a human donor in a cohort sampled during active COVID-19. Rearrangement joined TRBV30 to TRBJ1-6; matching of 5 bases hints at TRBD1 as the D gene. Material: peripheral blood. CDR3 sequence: CAWSVLGLSDSPLHF. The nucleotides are TGTGCCTGGAGTGTTTTGGGGCTAAGCGATTCACCCCTCCACTTT.